These T cell receptor beta chains were read from a single sample in a study of cytomegalovirus exposure and HLA in healthy donors. TCRdb's copy holds only in-frame clones and misses some; the assay was immunoSEQ multiplex PCR. The data show some 130,000 clones, with 79% seen just once and about 2% held by the top ten. The material sequenced was PBMCs. The origin of the receptors is a man between 18 and 29 years old in good health and CMV-seronegative. Each CDR3 is given with its conserved first and last residue. A D gene is named only where the DNA matches it firmly. Clone size, where shown, is once, few, many, or a class for clones that have expanded.

14 | - | TRBJ2-7 | - | TRBV7-9 | TGTGCCAGCAGCTCATTGGACAGAACCTACGAGCAGTACTTC | CASSSLDRTYEQYF
17 | TRBD2 | TRBJ2-1 | - | TRBV5-4 | TGTGCCAGCAGCTTGGATGGGAGGGCCGTGGGATACAATGAGCAGTTCTTC | CASSLDGRAVGYNEQFF
15 | - | TRBJ1-6 | - | TRBV7-9 | TGTGCCAGCAGCGGAAGGAGCTCCTATAATTCACCCCTCCACTTT | CASSGRSSYNSPLHF
15 | TRBD1 | TRBJ2-1 | once | TRBV27 | TGTGCCAGCAGTGTCGGACAGGGGGTAGTCAATGAGCAGTTCTTC | CASSVGQGVVNEQFF
16 | - | TRBJ1-1 | - | TRBV5-1 | TGCGCCAGCAGCTCGGGGACTTCAATTTTGAACACTGAAGCTTTCTTT | CASSSGTSILNTEAFF
12 | TRBD1 | TRBJ1-2 | - | TRBV29-1 | TGCAGCGGGGGGGGACAGGGAGGCGGCTACACCTTC | CSGGGQGGGYTF
13 | - | TRBJ2-7 | - | TRBV10-2 | TGCGCCAGCAGAGGCGGATTCCCCTACGAGCAGTACTTC | CASRGGFPYEQYF
15 | - | TRBJ2-4 | - | TRBV11-2 | TGTGCCAGCAGCCCTGCTCCCGGAGTGGACTACATTCAGTACTTC | CASSPAPGVDYIQYF
16 | - | TRBJ2-7 | - | TRBV7-2 | TGTGCCAGCAGCTTAGGGGCGTCGCGTTCTCAATACGAGCAGTACTTC | CASSLGASRSQYEQYF
12 | - | TRBJ2-1 | - | TRBV7-6 | TGTGCCAGCAGCTTACAGGACAATGAGCAGTTCTTC | CASSLQDNEQFF
16 | TRBD2 | TRBJ2-1 | - | TRBV19 | TGTGCCAGTAGTAGCCCCGCTAGCGGGACCTACAATGAGCAGTTCTTC | CASSSPASGTYNEQFF
18 | - | TRBJ2-7 | - | TRBV4-3 | TGCGCCAGCAGCCAAGAACTGCGAACTAGTGACGTTTACTACGAGCAGTACTTC | CASSQELRTSDVYYEQYF
13 | - | TRBJ1-1 | - | TRBV13 | TGTGCCAGCAGCCTCCGACAGGACACTGAAGCTTTCTTT | CASSLRQDTEAFF
14 | - | TRBJ1-5 | - | TRBV6-5 | TGTGCCAGCAGTGCCTACGAGGTGGGTCAGCCCCAGCATTTT | CASSAYEVGQPQHF
14 | TRBD2 | TRBJ2-3 | - | TRBV30 | TGTGCCTGGGGACTAGCAAAACTGTCAGATACGCAGTATTTT | CAWGLAKLSDTQYF
15 | - | TRBJ1-5 | - | TRBV5-5 | TGTGCCAGCAGCTTGTGGGAGAGCGGCAATCAGCCCCAGCATTTT | CASSLWESGNQPQHF
15 | TRBD1 | TRBJ2-5 | - | TRBV6-5 | TGTGCCAGCAGACCCCGGGACAGGGTCCAAGAGACCCAGTACTTC | CASRPRDRVQETQYF
15 | - | TRBJ1-5 | few | TRBV5-1 | TGCGCCAGCAGCGCCGAGACGGGGAGCAATCAGCCCCAGCATTTT | CASSAETGSNQPQHF
14 | TRBD1 | TRBJ2-7 | - | TRBV30 | TGTGCCTGGAGTACGGGACAGGGCTCCTACGAGCAGTACTTC | CAWSTGQGSYEQYF
12 | - | TRBJ2-5 | - | TRBV5-5 | TGTGCCAGCAGCTTCAACCAAGAGACCCAGTACTTC | CASSFNQETQYF
14 | - | TRBJ1-5 | - | TRBV29-1 | TGCAGCGTTGCTATGGGCAGACCCAATCAGCCCCAGCATTTT | CSVAMGRPNQPQHF
17 | - | TRBJ1-4 | once | TRBV25-1 | TGTGCCAGCAGCCCTCTTCGGGGGGTAATGACTAATGAAAAACTGTTTTTT | CASSPLRGVMTNEKLFF
16 | TRBD2 | TRBJ2-2 | - | TRBV11-2 | TGTGCCAGCAGTCGGACTAGCGGACCCAACACCGGGGAGCTGTTTTTT | CASSRTSGPNTGELFF
15 | TRBD2 | TRBJ2-5 | - | TRBV10-2 | TGCGCCAGCAGTGTAGGGACTAGCGTTTTAGAGACCCAGTACTTC | CASSVGTSVLETQYF
15 | - | TRBJ2-1 | - | TRBV2 | TGTGCCAGCAGTGATGGGGGGGGGCTTTACAATGAGCAGTTCTTC | CASSDGGGLYNEQFF
12 | - | TRBJ1-1 | - | TRBV5-1 | TGCGCCAGCAGCTTGGGGGGGGATGAAGCTTTCTTT | CASSLGGDEAFF
13 | - | TRBJ2-2 | - | TRBV4-1 | TGCGCCAGCAGCCTGTCTAGCACCGGGGAGCTGTTTTTT | CASSLSSTGELFF
15 | TRBD1 | TRBJ1-5 | - | TRBV27 | TGTGCCAGCAGTCAAACGACAGGGGATAATCAGCCCCAGCATTTT | CASSQTTGDNQPQHF
14 | - | TRBJ1-3 | - | TRBV9 | TGTGCCAGCAGCGCGGTTGTTGGTGGAAACACCATATATTTT | CASSAVVGGNTIYF
13 | - | TRBJ2-1 | - | TRBV15 | TGTGCCACCAGCAGAGATCCCGCGGATGAGCAGTTCTTC | CATSRDPADEQFF
15 | - | TRBJ2-5 | - | TRBV9 | TGTGCCAGCAGCGTAGACACTAGTGGACAAGAGACCCAGTACTTC | CASSVDTSGQETQYF
14 | - | TRBJ1-1 | - | TRBV2 | TGTGCCAGCAGTGGTATAACAGCGAACACTGAAGCTTTCTTT | CASSGITANTEAFF
12 | - | TRBJ2-5 | - | TRBV30 | TGTGCCTGGGGTCTTCTGCGAGAGACCCAGTACTTC | CAWGLLRETQYF
15 | TRBD2 | TRBJ2-1 | - | TRBV30 | TGTGCCTGGGACTTAGGAGCGGGAGCGTCCAATGAGCAGTTCTTC | CAWDLGAGASNEQFF
14 | - | TRBJ2-1 | - | TRBV19 | TGTGCCAGTGAAGACCGGAGCTCCTACAATGAGCAGTTCTTC | CASEDRSSYNEQFF
12 | TRBD1 | TRBJ2-7 | - | TRBV10-3 | TGTGCCATGGGACAGGGGGTAGGGGAGCAGTACTTC | CAMGQGVGEQYF
13 | TRBD1 | TRBJ2-3 | few | TRBV7-2 | TGTGCCAGCAGCCCAGGGGGTACAGATACGCAGTATTTT | CASSPGGTDTQYF
13 | - | TRBJ1-2 | - | TRBV6-5 | TGTGCCAGCAGTTCTGGTGGGGCCCATGGCTACACCTTC | CASSSGGAHGYTF
17 | - | TRBJ1-6 | - | TRBV18 | TGTGCCAGCTCACCAAGGCTAACGGATTTAGGAGGGCAGCGCCTCCACTTT | CASSPRLTDLGGQRLHF
13 | - | TRBJ2-7 | few | TRBV30 | TGTGCCTGGAGTCCAGGGACAAACTACGAGCAGTACTTC | CAWSPGTNYEQYF
15 | - | TRBJ1-6 | - | TRBV5-5 | TGTGCCAGCAGCTTGGGGGACAACTATAATTCACCCCTCCACTTT | CASSLGDNYNSPLHF
12 | - | TRBJ1-1 | - | TRBV6-1 | TGTGCCAGCAGTTCTCAGACAACTGAAGCTTTCTTT | CASSSQTTEAFF
14 | - | TRBJ2-1 | once | TRBV7-7 | TGTGCTAGCAGCTTAGCTCGATTTAGCAATGAGCAGTTCTTC | CASSLARFSNEQFF
15 | TRBD1 | TRBJ1-2 | - | TRBV7-9 | TGTGCCAGCAGCTTAGCGATTACCGACAGGGTTGGCTACACCTTC | CASSLAITDRVGYTF
15 | - | TRBJ2-3 | - | TRBV19 | TGTGCCAGTAGTATCAGGGGCCTTAGCACAGATACGCAGTATTTT | CASSIRGLSTDTQYF
16 | TRBD1 | TRBJ1-6 | - | TRBV18 | TGTGCCAGCTCACGGACGACGGGACAGGGAAATTCACCCCTCCACTTT | CASSRTTGQGNSPLHF
14 | - | TRBJ1-2 | - | TRBV5-1 | TGCGCCAGCAGCTTAGGGGAAGCTAACTATGGCTACACCTTC | CASSLGEANYGYTF
11 | - | TRBJ2-5 | - | TRBV7-5 | TGTGCCAGAAGCCACGAGGAGACCCGGTACTTC | CARSHEETRYF
15 | TRBD1 | TRBJ1-2 | - | TRBV7-9 | TGTGCCAGCAGCTTGAGGACCGCGACAGGGAATGGCTACACCTTC | CASSLRTATGNGYTF